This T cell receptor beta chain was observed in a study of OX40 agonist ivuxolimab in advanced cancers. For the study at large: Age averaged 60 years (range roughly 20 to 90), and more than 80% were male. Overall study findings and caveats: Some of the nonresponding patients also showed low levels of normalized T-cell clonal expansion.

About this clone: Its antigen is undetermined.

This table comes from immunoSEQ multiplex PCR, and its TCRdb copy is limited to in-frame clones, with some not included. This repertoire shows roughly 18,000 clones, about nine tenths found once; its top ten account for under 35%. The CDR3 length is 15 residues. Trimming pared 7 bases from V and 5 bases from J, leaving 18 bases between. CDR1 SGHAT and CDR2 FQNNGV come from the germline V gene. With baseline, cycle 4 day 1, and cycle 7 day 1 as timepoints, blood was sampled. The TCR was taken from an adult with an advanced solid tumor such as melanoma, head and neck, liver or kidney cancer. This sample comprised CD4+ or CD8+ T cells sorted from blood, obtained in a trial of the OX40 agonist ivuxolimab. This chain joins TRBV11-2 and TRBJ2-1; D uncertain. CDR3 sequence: CASTLRFTVHNEQFF. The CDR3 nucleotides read TGTGCCAGCACCCTAAGGTTTACGGTCCACAATGAGCAGTTCTTC.